Listed below are T cell receptor beta chains from one sample, sequenced in a study of T cell responses to AZD1222 COVID-19 vaccine. Sequencing used immunoSEQ multiplex PCR; TCRdb keeps in-frame clones, though not all of them. The sample shows approximately 160,000 clones, 90% to 95% of them seen only once. The source material was peripheral blood, sampled on day 0 of AZD1222 vaccination. The source is an adult in good health. The CDR3 runs from the conserved cysteine through the conserved F or W. The D gene is left open where the match is weak. Rows give clone size only sometimes, using once, few, many, or a class for an expanded clone.

V gene	clone size	D gene	J gene	CDR3 protein	CDR3 DNA
TRBV10-1	few	TRBD2	TRBJ2-1	CASSDASGGPDEQFF	TGCGCCAGCAGTGACGCTAGCGGGGGGCCGGATGAGCAGTTCTTC
TRBV6-1	.	TRBD1	TRBJ2-3	CASSDPRQGGTDTQYF	TGTGCCAGCAGTGACCCTAGACAGGGGGGCACAGATACGCAGTATTTT
TRBV10-3	.	.	TRBJ2-7	CATRTLRAYEQYF	TGTGCCACTCGGACCTTAAGGGCGTACGAGCAGTACTTC
TRBV6-5	.	.	TRBJ1-2	CASSYSLRGSGYTF	TGTGCCAGCAGTTACTCCTTAAGGGGCTCTGGCTACACCTTC
TRBV10-3	.	.	TRBJ1-6	CAISAEPPGALHF	TGTGCCATCAGTGCCGAGCCTCCAGGAGCCCTCCACTTT
TRBV5-5	.	TRBD1	TRBJ1-4	CASSPRTGREEKLFF	TGTGCCAGCAGCCCCAGGACAGGGCGTGAGGAAAAACTGTTTTTT
TRBV5-1	.	TRBD1	TRBJ1-2	CASSGSGGAVRGYTF	TGCGCCAGCAGCGGGTCAGGGGGCGCGGTTCGTGGCTACACCTTC
TRBV29-1	.	.	TRBJ1-1	CSSRQDRWSTEAFF	TGCAGCAGCAGACAGGATCGATGGAGCACTGAAGCTTTCTTT
TRBV5-1	.	TRBD1	TRBJ1-1	CASSHGTGNTEAFF	TGCGCCAGCAGCCACGGGACAGGGAACACTGAAGCTTTCTTT
TRBV7-3	.	TRBD2	TRBJ2-3	CASSFSGGASDTQYF	TGTGCCAGCAGCTTTAGCGGGGGGGCTTCAGATACGCAGTATTTT
TRBV15	.	.	TRBJ1-1	CATSRDSRTGWNTEAFF	TGTGCCACCAGCAGAGATTCGCGAACAGGGTGGAACACTGAAGCTTTCTTT
TRBV2	.	.	TRBJ1-6	CASGELAGDNSPLHF	TGTGCCAGCGGGGAACTGGCAGGGGACAATTCACCCCTCCACTTT
TRBV6-2/TRBV6-3	.	.	TRBJ2-3	CASSSPLVGATQYF	TGTGCCAGCAGCTCCCCCCTGGTTGGGGCTACGCAGTATTTT
TRBV7-9	.	.	TRBJ1-2	CASSYRDRAYGYTF	TGTGCCAGCAGCTACCGGGACCGAGCTTACGGCTACACCTTC
TRBV6-1	.	.	TRBJ1-2	CASSESEGVNYGYTF	TGTGCCAGCAGTGAATCGGAGGGGGTAAACTATGGCTACACCTTC
TRBV30	.	.	TRBJ1-1	CAWSRPQLGTEAFF	TGTGCCTGGAGTCGGCCCCAATTGGGCACTGAAGCTTTCTTT
TRBV7-2	.	.	TRBJ2-3	CASSLRSAEGTDTQYF	TGTGCCAGCAGCCTAAGGAGTGCGGAGGGCACAGATACGCAGTATTTT
TRBV11-2	.	TRBD2	TRBJ2-7	CASSRAGGETSRQYF	TGTGCCAGCAGCCGCGCGGGGGGAGAGACGTCTAGGCAGTACTTC
TRBV19	.	.	TRBJ1-6	CASRKVGDSPLHF	TGTGCCAGTAGGAAAGTGGGGGATTCACCCCTCCACTTT
TRBV5-1	.	TRBD1	TRBJ1-5	CASSFGTGGSQPQHF	TGCGCCAGCAGCTTTGGGACAGGGGGCTCTCAGCCCCAGCATTTT